These T cell receptor beta chains were read from a single sample in a study of blood T cell repertoires in COVID-19. Here immunoSEQ multiplex PCR was the method, and the copy in TCRdb shows in-frame clones only, minus some. The profile shows approximately 430,000 clones, about nine tenths of them singletons. Sample: peripheral blood. Receptors were obtained from a woman aged 25 to 45 with active or convalescent COVID-19. Each CDR3 is given with its conserved first and last residue. The D gene is left open where the match is weak. Rows may omit the clone size; those that give it use once, few, many or a size class.

clone_size | j_call | v_call | d_call | cdr3_aa | cdr3_nt
- | TRBJ2-6 | TRBV7-6 | - | CASSLWGTGASVLTF | TGTGCCAGCAGCTTATGGGGAACTGGGGCCAGCGTCCTGACTTTC
- | TRBJ1-1 | TRBV28 | TRBD1 | CASFSRGDTEAFF | TGTGCCAGCTTCTCCAGGGGGGACACTGAAGCTTTCTTT
- | TRBJ1-4 | TRBV7-9 | - | CASSPGNHNEKLFF | TGTGCCAGCAGCCCCGGGAATCATAATGAAAAACTGTTTTTT
- | TRBJ1-2 | TRBV7-8 | - | CASSSSVANYGYTF | TGTGCCAGCAGCTCCTCCGTAGCTAACTATGGCTACACCTTC
- | TRBJ1-2 | TRBV7-2 | - | CASSLVAASSGYGYTF | TGTGCCAGCAGCTTAGTGGCAGCCTCTTCAGGGTATGGCTACACCTTC
- | TRBJ1-1 | TRBV25-1 | - | CASSGGPTEAFF | TGTGCCAGCAGTGGAGGCCCCACTGAAGCTTTCTTT
- | TRBJ2-5 | TRBV2 | - | CASRRGLMETQYF | TGTGCCAGCAGGCGGGGGCTAATGGAGACCCAGTACTTC
- | TRBJ1-2 | TRBV10-3 | - | CAISELPDSNYGYTF | TGTGCCATCAGTGAACTCCCGGACAGTAACTATGGCTACACCTTC
- | TRBJ2-3 | TRBV5-1 | - | CASSWSGGSTDTQYF | TGCGCCAGCAGCTGGTCAGGGGGGTCCACAGATACGCAGTATTTT
- | TRBJ2-3 | TRBV11-2 | - | CASSLVLVGADTQYF | TGTGCCAGCAGCTTAGTATTGGTGGGAGCGGATACGCAGTATTTT
- | TRBJ1-1 | TRBV25-1 | TRBD1 | CASSMTGMNTEAFF | TGTGCCAGCAGTATGACAGGGATGAACACTGAAGCTTTCTTT
once | TRBJ1-1 | TRBV4-1 | - | CASSYRFSSVTSNTEAFF | TGCGCCAGCAGCTATAGATTTTCGAGCGTAACGTCGAACACTGAAGCTTTCTTT
- | TRBJ2-1 | TRBV11-2 | - | CASNTGLEQFF | TGTGCCAGCAACACAGGGTTGGAGCAGTTCTTC
- | TRBJ1-1 | TRBV5-5 | - | CASSYGSPMNTEAFF | TGTGCCAGCAGCTACGGTTCGCCGATGAACACTGAAGCTTTCTTT
- | TRBJ2-2 | TRBV12-3/TRBV12-4 | - | CASSPQVGGELFF | TGTGCCAGCAGTCCCCAGGTGGGCGGGGAGCTGTTTTTT
- | TRBJ1-3 | TRBV19 | TRBD1 | CASSTNRGGTGNTIYF | TGTGCCAGTAGTACGAACAGGGGGGGCACTGGAAACACCATATATTTT
- | TRBJ2-1 | TRBV5-1 | TRBD1 | CASRPPRQGESSYNEQFF | TGCGCCAGCAGACCTCCCCGACAGGGGGAGAGCTCCTACAATGAGCAGTTCTTC
- | TRBJ1-6 | TRBV11-3 | - | CASSLGSDSPLHF | TGTGCCAGCAGCTTAGGGAGCGATTCACCCCTCCACTTT
- | TRBJ1-1 | TRBV5-1 | - | CASSSTHGVNTEAFF | TGCGCCAGCAGCTCGACACACGGGGTTAACACTGAAGCTTTCTTT
- | TRBJ1-6 | TRBV2 | TRBD1 | CASSDRTGGNSPLHF | TGTGCCAGCAGTGATCGAACAGGGGGAAATTCACCCCTCCACTTT
- | TRBJ2-7 | TRBV2 | TRBD2 | CASTTADRMTSDYEQYF | TGTGCCAGCACCACGGCCGACCGAATGACTAGCGACTACGAGCAGTACTTC
- | TRBJ2-2 | TRBV10-3 | - | CAISAADRSNTGELFF | TGTGCCATCAGTGCCGCGGATCGGTCGAACACCGGGGAGCTGTTTTTT
few | TRBJ1-2 | TRBV4-1 | TRBD1 | CASSQDQGDRHYGYTF | TGCGCCAGCAGCCAAGATCAGGGGGACAGACACTATGGCTACACCTTC
- | TRBJ2-7 | TRBV3-1/TRBV3-2 | - | CASSQVSRGHRGGEQYF | TGTGCCAGCAGCCAAGTTTCACGAGGTCACCGAGGTGGCGAGCAGTACTTC
- | TRBJ2-2 | TRBV6-2/TRBV6-3 | TRBD2 | CASSSLAGGLTGELFF | TGTGCCAGCAGTTCTCTAGCGGGAGGCCTCACCGGGGAGCTGTTTTTT
- | TRBJ2-3 | TRBV29-1 | TRBD2 | CSVEGGGSTDTQYF | TGCAGCGTTGAAGGGGGGGGTAGCACAGATACGCAGTATTTT
- | TRBJ2-7 | TRBV5-5 | - | CASSPIPGYPNEQYF | TGTGCCAGCAGCCCTATTCCAGGGTATCCTAACGAGCAGTACTTC
- | TRBJ2-7 | TRBV5-6 | TRBD2 | CASSLAGWYEQYF | TGTGCCAGCAGCTTAGCGGGGTGGTACGAGCAGTACTTC
- | TRBJ2-5 | TRBV10-2 | TRBD2 | CASSDGLARGAQYF | TGCGCCAGCAGTGATGGACTAGCTAGGGGGGCCCAGTACTTC
- | TRBJ1-5 | TRBV2 | - | CASTGMGQPQHF | TGTGCCAGCACAGGGATGGGTCAGCCCCAGCATTTT
- | TRBJ1-5 | TRBV2 | - | CASSDGGGNQPQHF | TGTGCCAGCAGTGACGGAGGTGGCAATCAGCCCCAGCATTTT
once | TRBJ1-2 | TRBV28 | - | CASSLFTGTGPTSVGYTF | TGTGCCAGCAGTTTATTCACGGGAACAGGGCCGACGTCGGTTGGCTACACCTTC
- | TRBJ1-1 | TRBV29-1 | - | CSVDGSWNTEAFF | TGCAGCGTTGATGGGAGTTGGAACACTGAAGCTTTCTTT
- | TRBJ2-3 | TRBV3-1/TRBV3-2 | - | CASSLSGAGTFTDTQYF | TGTGCCAGCAGCCTCTCTGGGGCGGGAACTTTCACAGATACGCAGTATTTT
- | TRBJ2-3 | TRBV19 | TRBD2 | CASSMGGGVSDTQYF | TGTGCCAGTAGTATGGGCGGGGGGGTTTCAGATACGCAGTATTTT
- | TRBJ1-6 | TRBV2 | - | CASSELLAGRDPLHF | TGTGCCAGCAGTGAACTTTTGGCAGGGAGGGATCCCCTCCACTTT
- | TRBJ1-3 | TRBV11-2 | - | CASSLAGSGNTIYF | TGTGCCAGCAGCTTAGCGGGCTCTGGAAACACCATATATTTT
- | TRBJ2-7 | TRBV5-5 | TRBD2 | CASSFLTGLLAGSYEQYF | TGTGCCAGCAGCTTTCTTACCGGGTTGCTAGCGGGAAGCTACGAGCAGTACTTC
- | TRBJ2-1 | TRBV28 | TRBD2 | CASSPGLAGDEQFF | TGTGCCAGCAGTCCGGGACTAGCTGGCGATGAGCAGTTCTTC
few | TRBJ1-4 | TRBV18 | - | CASSPRSRANEKLFF | TGTGCCAGCTCACCACGTTCCAGGGCTAATGAAAAACTGTTTTTT
- | TRBJ2-5 | TRBV7-9 | TRBD1 | CASGTVQETQYF | TGTGCCAGCGGGACAGTTCAAGAGACCCAGTACTTC
few | TRBJ1-1 | TRBV6-5 | TRBD1 | CASSTTGGTEAFF | TGTGCCAGCAGCACTACAGGGGGAACTGAAGCTTTCTTT
- | TRBJ1-2 | TRBV12-3/TRBV12-4 | TRBD1 | CASSSGQIYGYTF | TGTGCCAGCAGTTCGGGACAGATCTATGGCTACACCTTC